The rows below give T cell receptor beta chains drawn from one sample of a study of T cell responses to AZD1222 COVID-19 vaccine. This table comes from immunoSEQ multiplex PCR, and its TCRdb copy is limited to in-frame clones, with some not included. The table has 100,000 to 150,000 clones, about 90% seen once. This specimen consisted of peripheral blood, obtained on day 0 of AZD1222 vaccination. These TCRs come from an adult in good health. Each CDR3 is given with its conserved first and last residue. A D gene is named only where the DNA matches it firmly. The size field is filled for only some rows; it gives once, few, many or a size class.

abundance	v_gene	d_gene	j_gene	CDR3nt	CDR3aa
once	TRBV11-2	.	TRBJ1-3	TGTGCCAGCAGCTTACAGGGAACTGGAAACACCATATATTTT	CASSLQGTGNTIYF
.	TRBV7-2	.	TRBJ1-1	TGTGCCAGCAGCCTATTGGGGCGGACGAACACTGAAGCTTTCTTT	CASSLLGRTNTEAFF
.	TRBV5-4	TRBD1	TRBJ2-7	TGTGCCAGCAGCTTGGGTAGAAGACAGGGGGGGATCGGCGAGCAGTACTTC	CASSLGRRQGGIGEQYF
.	TRBV7-2	.	TRBJ1-1	TGTGCCAGCAGCTTCGCCGGGTCCCCCGGGGGCGCTTTCTTT	CASSFAGSPGGAFF
.	TRBV3-1/TRBV3-2	TRBD1	TRBJ2-5	TGTGCCAGCAGCCCGGGGACAGGGAAACAAGAGACCCAGTACTTC	CASSPGTGKQETQYF
.	TRBV28	.	TRBJ2-7	TGTGCCAGCAGTTTGCCAGGGTATTACGAGCAGTACTTC	CASSLPGYYEQYF
.	TRBV27	.	TRBJ1-2	TGTGCCAGCAGTTTATACCCATACGACGGCTACACCTTC	CASSLYPYDGYTF
.	TRBV19	.	TRBJ2-3	TGTGCCAGTAGGCTAGGCGTAGGGGCAGATACGCAGTATTTT	CASRLGVGADTQYF
.	TRBV27	.	TRBJ1-1	TGTGCCAGCAGTTTATTCGGGGGGATGGTAACTGAAGCTTTCTTT	CASSLFGGMVTEAFF
few	TRBV30	.	TRBJ1-6	TGTGCCTGGAGCCGTTATTCACCCCTCCACTTT	CAWSRYSPLHF
once	TRBV27	.	TRBJ1-3	TGTGCCAGCAGTTTAGGAGCAGACTCTGGAAACACCATATATTTT	CASSLGADSGNTIYF
once	TRBV7-2	.	TRBJ1-1	TGTGCCAGCAGCGCCACCTTGCGGTACAACACTGAAGCTTTCTTT	CASSATLRYNTEAFF
.	TRBV5-4	.	TRBJ2-3	TGTGCCAGCAGCTTGGGGGGGTCCGCCACAGATACGCAGTATTTT	CASSLGGSATDTQYF
.	TRBV12-3/TRBV12-4	.	TRBJ1-5	TGTGCCAGCAGTTTGTGGGATCAGCCCCAGCATTTT	CASSLWDQPQHF
.	TRBV6-5	TRBD1	TRBJ1-5	TGTGCCAGCAGCCGACAGGGCGGACAGCCCCAGCATTTT	CASSRQGGQPQHF
.	TRBV30	.	TRBJ1-2	TGTGCCTGGAGGGGTTCGGGACCCTCCGGGTTCTATGGCTACACCTTC	CAWRGSGPSGFYGYTF
.	TRBV7-3	.	TRBJ2-1	TGTGCCAGCAGCTTAACCCCCGGACCCTTCATGTTCTTC	CASSLTPGPFMFF
.	TRBV9	TRBD1	TRBJ2-6	TGTGCCAGCAGCGGAGGGGTGGGACAGGGTGACTCTGGGGCCAACGTCCTGACTTTC	CASSGGVGQGDSGANVLTF
.	TRBV5-4	.	TRBJ2-7	TGTGCCAGCAGCACGTTAGTCTCCCCCTACGAGCAGTACTTC	CASSTLVSPYEQYF
.	TRBV30	.	TRBJ2-2	TGTGCCTGGAGTGACGGGGAGCTGTTTTTT	CAWSDGELFF
.	TRBV6-5	.	TRBJ1-1	TGTGCCAGCAGTTACTCATCCGAGAACACTGAAGCTTTCTTT	CASSYSSENTEAFF
.	TRBV6-5	.	TRBJ2-3	TGTGCCAGCTTGACAGGGCCGGGGGCAGATACGCAGTATTTT	CASLTGPGADTQYF
.	TRBV19	TRBD1	TRBJ1-2	TGTGCCAGTAGTATGCAACGGGACAGCACCCGTTTCATGTATGGCTACACCTTC	CASSMQRDSTRFMYGYTF
.	TRBV11-2	.	TRBJ2-7	TGTGCCAGCAGCTTAGGGCCCGCCGGGACCTACGAGCAGTACTTC	CASSLGPAGTYEQYF
.	TRBV12-3/TRBV12-4	.	TRBJ2-7	TGTGCCAGCAGTTTGGCCCTCGAGCAGTACTTC	CASSLALEQYF
.	TRBV4-1	.	TRBJ2-7	TGCGCCAGCAGCCAACGTGGGAGCGGCTACGAGCAGTACTTC	CASSQRGSGYEQYF
.	TRBV19	.	TRBJ2-7	TGTGCCAGTAGTACCCCGGGACTCCTCTGGGAGCAGTACTTC	CASSTPGLLWEQYF
.	TRBV7-9	.	TRBJ2-1	TGTGCCAGCACTACAGGGAGCTCCTACAATGAGCAGTTCTTC	CASTTGSSYNEQFF
.	TRBV12-3/TRBV12-4	.	TRBJ2-7	TGTGCCAGCCAGCGGGTAGCCTACGAGCAGTACTTC	CASQRVAYEQYF
.	TRBV4-3	.	TRBJ2-1	TGCGCCAGCAGCCAAGATTTGGAGGTGTCTTACTACAATGAGCAGTTCTTC	CASSQDLEVSYYNEQFF
.	TRBV6-5	.	TRBJ2-7	TGTGCCAGCAGAAGAGGTTTTAGCGACGAGCAGTACTTC	CASRRGFSDEQYF
.	TRBV27	.	TRBJ1-6	TGTGCCAGCAGTTTCAATACCGGACAGCCGTATAATTCACCCCTCCACTTT	CASSFNTGQPYNSPLHF
.	TRBV11-2	.	TRBJ2-5	TGTGCCAGCAGCTTAAACTCTCTTCAAGAGACCCAGTACTTC	CASSLNSLQETQYF
.	TRBV27	TRBD1	TRBJ1-1	TGTGCCAGCAGTCCCCACGGACAGGGGGCTACTGAAGCTTTCTTT	CASSPHGQGATEAFF
.	TRBV5-1	TRBD2	TRBJ2-7	TGCGCCAGCAGCTGGGGGACTAGCGGGCGCCCAAACTCCTACGAGCAGTACTTC	CASSWGTSGRPNSYEQYF
.	TRBV7-2	TRBD2	TRBJ2-5	TGTGCCAGCAGCACCAGGACTAGTCAGACCCAGTACTTC	CASSTRTSQTQYF
.	TRBV10-3	.	TRBJ1-6	TGTGCCTCAGGGACTTTTAATTCACCCCTCCACTTT	CASGTFNSPLHF
.	TRBV6-5	.	TRBJ1-5	TGTGCCAGCAGTTACTTCCGTGGTGGTCAGCCCCAGCATTTT	CASSYFRGGQPQHF
.	TRBV27	.	TRBJ1-4	TGTGCCAGCAGGGCCCGGACGGCGAATGAAAAACTGTTTTTT	CASRARTANEKLFF
.	TRBV30	.	TRBJ1-5	TGTGCCTGGGCAGGGACCAGCAATCAGCCCCAGCATTTT	CAWAGTSNQPQHF
.	TRBV29-1	TRBD1	TRBJ2-7	TGCAGCGTCTCGGACAGGGCCTACGAGCAGTACTTC	CSVSDRAYEQYF
.	TRBV7-9	TRBD2	TRBJ2-2	TGTGCCAGCAGCATACCAGCGGGAGGGGGGGAGCTGTTTTTT	CASSIPAGGGELFF
.	TRBV19	.	TRBJ1-6	TGTGCCAGTAGTCTCCCAGGGGTTAGGTCACCCCTCCACTTT	CASSLPGVRSPLHF
.	TRBV19	TRBD1	TRBJ1-1	TGTGCCAGCAGAGACAGGGGGAATACTGAAGCTTTCTTT	CASRDRGNTEAFF
.	TRBV3-1/TRBV3-2	.	TRBJ2-1	TGTGCCAGCAGCCACCAGGGTCTCGGCCACAATGAGCAGTTCTTC	CASSHQGLGHNEQFF
.	TRBV12-5	.	TRBJ2-7	TGTGCTAGTGGTTTGGTATGGGGGTATCGCGACGAGCAGTACTTC	CASGLVWGYRDEQYF
once	TRBV14	.	TRBJ1-2	TGTGCCAGCAGCCAGTTTAGTTCTAACTATGGCTACACCTTC	CASSQFSSNYGYTF
.	TRBV6-5	TRBD2	TRBJ2-3	TGTGCCAGCAGTTATTTCGCGGGAGCGAAAGATACGCAGTATTTT	CASSYFAGAKDTQYF
.	TRBV6-2/TRBV6-3	.	TRBJ1-1	TGTGCCAGCAGTTACCAGAATACAGGGAGCACTGAAGCTTTCTTT	CASSYQNTGSTEAFF
once	TRBV2	TRBD2	TRBJ2-3	TGTGCCAGCAGTCGGACTAGCACGGATACGCAGTATTTT	CASSRTSTDTQYF
.	TRBV2	TRBD1	TRBJ1-5	TGTGCCAGCAGTGAGACAGGGTGGTCTCAGCCCCAGCATTTT	CASSETGWSQPQHF
.	TRBV14	.	TRBJ2-7	TGTGCCAGCAGCCGAACGTCCCGGGACATCTACGAGCAGTACTTC	CASSRTSRDIYEQYF
.	TRBV7-9	.	TRBJ2-2	TGTGCCAGCAGCTTAGGGCGGCCCACCGGGGAGCTGTTTTTT	CASSLGRPTGELFF
.	TRBV28	.	TRBJ2-2	TGTGCCAGCAGTTTCTCGTCTACGGAGTCCGGGGAGCTGTTTTTT	CASSFSSTESGELFF
.	TRBV9	TRBD2	TRBJ2-5	TGTGCCAGCAGCGTAGGGGGGGGGACCCAGTACTTC	CASSVGGGTQYF
.	TRBV27	TRBD1	TRBJ1-4	TGTGCCAGCAGTCCACAGGGGGCGAGGGTCAATGAAAAACTGTTTTTT	CASSPQGARVNEKLFF
.	TRBV29-1	.	TRBJ2-5	TGCAGCGTTAAACGCGAAGCGGGCGGTGAAGAGACCCAGTACTTC	CSVKREAGGEETQYF
.	TRBV5-1	.	TRBJ2-1	TGCGCCAGCAGCCACGTTAGTGAGCAGTTCTTC	CASSHVSEQFF
.	TRBV5-5	.	TRBJ1-2	TGTGCCAGCAGCTTGGACCTAGGAGGAGGTGGCTACACCTTC	CASSLDLGGGGYTF
.	TRBV7-9	.	TRBJ1-2	TGTGCCAGCAGCCCATGGGGAATCTTGGACTATGGCTACACCTTC	CASSPWGILDYGYTF